The 7 T cell receptor beta chains reported below all come from one sample, sequenced in a study of T cells in Graves' hyperthyroidism and ophthalmopathy. Researchers amplified the TCR beta CDR3 regions from RNA transcripts. First-round RT-PCR targeting the TCR CDR3 was performed with the HTBI primer set. From the multiplex PCR reads, TCRdb called clonotypes with MiXCR, one entry per CDR3 protein. The sample has about 540,000 distinct CDR3 sequences, around 45% seen once. Sequencing was done on a sample of peripheral blood or thyroid tissue (not recorded which). The receptors here all came from a woman aged 18-29 years with Graves' hyperthyroidism.

On this clonotype: The junction differs from germline at one of its ends, possibly a read error. This rearrangement joins TRBV19 to TRBJ1-5; D is ambiguous. Germline assignment: CDR1 LNHDA and CDR2 SQIVND (reference sequence). This CDR3 is 16 amino acids long. CDR3 sequence reads: CASSRLAGGYNEPQHF. The CDR3 DNA reads as TGTGCCAGTAGCAGACTAGCGGGAGGGTACAATGAGCCCCAGCATTTT.

CDR3 protein: CARGAYNQPQHF. The CDR3 DNA reads as TGTGCTAGAGGCGCATACAATCAGCCCCAGCATTTT. The V call is TRBV24-1, the J call TRBJ1-5; D not resolved. Germline V gene data show CDR1 as KGHDR and CDR2 as SFDVKD. The CDR3 is 12 amino acids.

This clonotype was detected ten times or more. The V and J genes are TRBV12-3 or TRBV12-4 and TRBJ2-7; 9 positions match TRBD2. Germline trimming cut 1 base from V and 0 bases from J; bases unmatched to any gene: 1. CDR3 length equals 15 residues. The CDR3 DNA follows: TGTGCCAGCAGTTTAGGGCGGGAGGGCTCCTACGAGCAGTACTTC. Amino acid sequence: CASSLGREGSYEQYF.

This rearrangement joins TRBV29-1 to TRBJ1-5; D gene unclear. V was trimmed by 7 bases and J by 14 bases, leaving 24 bases between them. The CDR3 is made up of 13 amino acids. The V gene's germline CDR1 is SQVTM and CDR2 ANQGSEA. The CDR3 DNA is TGCAGCGCTAGGATGAGCGGGAAGCCCTACGAGCATTTT. Translation: CSARMSGKPYEHF.

The V gene is TRBV5-4, the J gene TRBJ2-5, with 9 bases fitting TRBD2. V was pared by 5 bases and J by 12 bases, with 5 bases of the junction left unmatched. The CDR3 runs 11 residues. Germline values: CDR1 SGHNT, CDR2 YYREEE (reference sequence). The CDR3 sequence is CASRVSGSKYF. CDR3 DNA sequence: TGTGCCAGCAGAGTTAGCGGGAGTAAGTACTTC.

Of note for this clonotype: One junction end does not reproduce the germline sequence, and a read error may be involved. This rearrangement joins TRBV7-2 to TRBJ1-3; D is unresolved. Germline V gene sequence: CDR1 SGHTA, CDR2 FQGNSA. The CDR3 is made up of 13 amino acids. The DNA of the CDR3 is TGTGCCAGCAGCTTAAACAGCGGAAGCACCATATATTTT. Its protein is CASSLNSGSTIYF.

This clonotype has just a few counts. The CDR3, as DNA: TGCAGTGCTAGAGATCTTGGGGGGTTCGCAGATACGCAGTATTTT. This encodes CSARDLGGFADTQYF. This chain uses TRBV20-1 with TRBJ2-3; perhaps TRBD2 as D (6 bases). CDR1 is DFQATT, CDR2 SNEGSKA, per germline (reference sequence). Trimming left V 0 bases short and J 4 bases short, with 14 bases between. This CDR3 has 15 residues.